This paragraph covers one TCR beta chain sequence. Its antigen is unknown. This sample stems from a study of graft-versus-host responses after intestinal transplantation. The wider study: All recipients got anti-thymocyte globulin induction, then tacrolimus and steroids for three to four years.

CDR1 and CDR2 (germline): SGDLS, YYNGEE. The V and J ends lost 3 bases and 1 base, in that order; junction bases with no gene match: 7. The CDR3 contains 16 residues. Repertoires were generated with immunoSEQ multiplex PCR, while TCRdb's copy carries only in-frame clones and drops some. The sample consists of roughly 64,000 clones, over 90% of them appearing once. Whole-study findings and limits: Ileal or blood samples showed some GvH clones first, and such clones were also found in recipient marrow. Peak circulating GvH clone levels were associated with early post-transplant HvG declines.

The TCR sequence derives from a human donor who was the organ donor for an intestinal transplant. Material: unstimulated CD8+ T cells sorted from spleen or lymph node cells, obtained before transplant. The chain joins TRBV9 to TRBJ2-3, with 8 bases lining up with TRBD1. CDR3 loop: CASSDNRGKGTDTQYF. DNA of the CDR3: TGTGCCAGCAGCGATAACAGGGGGAAGGGCACAGATACGCAGTATTTT.